This TCR beta chain was profiled in a study of OX40 agonist ivuxolimab in advanced cancers. For the study at large: Participants averaged roughly 57 years of age (range roughly 23 to 90) and were 75% to 90% male.

The table came from immunoSEQ multiplex PCR; TCRdb's copy has only in-frame clones and leaves some out. The sample records 80,000 to 130,000 clones, less than 95% being singletons. With V trimmed by 4 bases and J by 4 bases, 5 bases remained unmatched. The CDR3 spans 14 residues. Germline CDR1 and CDR2: SGHRS and YFSETQ. This TCR derives from an adult with an advanced solid tumor such as melanoma, head and neck, liver or kidney cancer. This sequence joins TRBV5-1 and TRBJ2-3; TRBD1 aligns across 8 bases. The specimen was CD4+ or CD8+ T cells sorted from blood, collected in a trial of the OX40 agonist ivuxolimab. This CDR3 is CASSPGQGSDTQYF. The DNA for the CDR3 is TGCGCCAGCAGCCCCGGACAGGGCTCAGATACGCAGTATTTT.